Presented here are 29 T cell receptor beta chains from one specimen sequenced in a study of a mutant IDH1 vaccine in newly diagnosed glioma. Their antigens remain unidentified. The time point was: week 11, during vaccination. Doses comprised 300 ug of mutant IDH1 20-mer peptide each, plus topical imiquimod. Here immunoSEQ multiplex PCR was the method, and the copy in TCRdb shows in-frame clones only, minus some. This table has some 130,000 clones, roughly 77% appearing once. Here the sequenced sample was PBMCs, taken from a glioma patient whose treatment included an IDH1 peptide vaccine. The receptors here all came from a man between 40 and 49 years old with glioma.

V gene TRBV7-2 combines with J gene TRBJ2-5; D may be TRBD1 (6 bases). The CDR3 spans 16 residues. Per germline, CDR1 SGHTA and CDR2 FQGNSA. V was trimmed by 1 base and J by 1 base, leaving 13 bases between them. The CDR3 coding sequence is TGTGCCAGCAGCTTAGGGGTGGGGGCCCTCCAAGAGACCCAGTACTTC. This codes for CASSLGVGALQETQYF.

V gene TRBV18 combines with J gene TRBJ2-6, with D uncertain. CDR3 length: 16 residues. Germline V gives CDR1 KGHSH, CDR2 LQKENI. V lost 6 bases, J lost 2 bases, and 14 bases lay in between. The CDR3: CASSADTLAGANVLTF. The CDR3 bases are TGTGCCAGCTCCGCCGATACTCTAGCTGGGGCCAACGTCCTGACTTTC.

The chain joins TRBV6-5 to TRBJ1-6, with D hard to call. This CDR3 is built from 16 residues. V gave up 2 bases and J gave up 7 bases, with 15 bases separating them. The germline CDR1 and CDR2 sequences are MNHEY and SVGAGI. The CDR3 DNA is TGTGCCAGCAGTTACGATTTGCCCGGGAAAAATTCACCCCTCCACTTT. This gives the protein CASSYDLPGKNSPLHF.

The CDR3 protein is CASSPGTGGHNYGYTF. The CDR3 DNA is TGCGCCAGCAGCCCCGGAACAGGGGGCCACAACTATGGCTACACCTTC. The rearrangement joins TRBV4-3 to TRBJ1-2, with 9 positions matching TRBD1. The germline V gene encodes CDR1 LGHNA and CDR2 YSLEER. V gave up 4 bases and J gave up 2 bases; unmatched junction bases: 8. This CDR3 contains 16 residues.

This chain connects TRBV30 to TRBJ1-2, with 7 bases fitting TRBD1. The germline V gene has CDR1 GTSNPN and CDR2 SVGIG (reference sequence). Trimming at V came to 3 bases and at J to 11 bases, leaving 15 bases not matched to a gene. The CDR3 loop spans 14 amino acids. The CDR3 sequence is CAWRAYLWDSGYTF. CDR3 bases: TGTGCCTGGAGGGCGTATTTATGGGACAGCGGTTACACCTTC. Combining the CDR3 with reference TRBV30 and TRBJ1-2 gives the whole variable domain SQTIHQWPATLVQPVGSPLSLECTVEGTSNPNLYWYRQAAGRGLQLLFYSVGIGQISSEVPQNLSASRPQDRQFILSSKKLLLSDSGFYLCAWRAYLWDSGYTFGSGTRLTVV.

This clone was observed once. This rearrangement joins TRBV2 to TRBJ1-1; D possibly corresponds to TRBD1 (6 bases). Germline V gives CDR1 SNHLY, CDR2 FYNNEI. This CDR3 region has 16 residues. V lost 7 bases and J lost 0, with 18 bases in between. The CDR3 coding sequence is TGTGCCAGCACCCTACAGGGTAGGGCGATGAACACTGAAGCTTTCTTT. Its translation: CASTLQGRAMNTEAFF.

V and J are TRBV18 and TRBJ2-1; tentatively, D is TRBD2 (6 bases). The CDR3 spans 15 residues. Germline V lookup: CDR1 KGHSH, CDR2 LQKENI. Between the trimmed V and J ends, which lost 3 bases and 5 bases, there was a span of 14 bases. The CDR3 spells CASSPEGTRNNEQFF. The CDR3 DNA is TGTGCCAGCTCACCGGAGGGGACTCGCAACAATGAGCAGTTCTTC.

The chain is built from TRBV27 and TRBJ1-6; D not certain. Germline V gene data show CDR1 as MNHEY and CDR2 as SMNVEV (reference sequence). Trimming cost V 2 bases and J 3 bases, with 8 bases left between them. This CDR3 region has 15 residues. The CDR3 sequence: CASSLEALYNSPLHF. The CDR3 bases are TGTGCCAGCAGTTTAGAAGCCCTCTATAATTCACCCCTCCACTTT.

In DNA form, the CDR3 reads TGTGCCAGCACAAGAGGCACTGAAGCTTTCTTT. Translating gives CASTRGTEAFF. The chain has TRBV27 and TRBJ1-1; D unclear. This CDR3 has 11 residues. V lost 7 bases to trimming and J lost 4 bases, with 7 bases between them. The germline V gene has CDR1 MNHEY and CDR2 SMNVEV (reference sequence).

The rearrangement uses TRBV7-8 and TRBJ2-7; D gene ambiguous. Germline assignment: CDR1 SGHVS and CDR2 FQNEAQ. The CDR3 extends over 13 amino acids. The V and J ends lost 3 bases and 2 bases respectively, with 8 bases between them. The DNA for the CDR3 is TGTGCCAGCAGCTTCGCCAGTACCTACGAGCAGTACTTC. Encoded protein: CASSFASTYEQYF. Using reference TRBV7-8 and TRBJ2-7 for the parts outside the CDR3, the full variable domain is GAGVSQSPRYKVAKRGQDVALRCDPISGHVSLFWYQQALGQGPEFLTYFQNEAQLDKSGLPSDRFFAERPEGSVSTLKIQRTQQEDSAVYLCASSFASTYEQYFGPGTRLTVT.

This clone was counted once. The chain recombines TRBV6-6 with TRBJ1-5; D not resolved. V was pared by 5 bases and J by 0 bases, with 11 bases between. Germline V gene lookup returns CDR1 MNHNY and CDR2 SVGAGI (reference sequence). The CDR3 covers 15 residues. The CDR3, as DNA: TGTGCCAGCAGTGCCCGGGAAGATAGCAATCAGCCCCAGCATTTT. Translated, it gives CASSAREDSNQPQHF.

This clone occurred a few times. The J gene is TRBJ1-5, the V gene TRBV6-5; 8 bases align to TRBD1. Germline CDR1 is MNHEY and CDR2 is SVGAGI. The ends lost 6 bases at V and 6 bases at J; junction bases unmatched: 10. The CDR3 loop spans 15 amino acids. The CDR3 reads CASSASGGAGQPQHF. CDR3 in DNA: TGTGCCAGCAGCGCTTCAGGGGGCGCAGGTCAGCCCCAGCATTTT.

The chain employs TRBV5-3 and TRBJ2-1; TRBD2 aligns across 8 bases. TRBV5-3 has ORF status, its function being uncertain. Trimming removed 3 bases from V and 4 bases from J; junction bases left unmatched: 6. This CDR3 is built from 15 residues. CDR3 residues: CARSSRVAGYNEQFF. The CDR3 bases are TGTGCCAGAAGCTCCCGCGTAGCGGGATACAATGAGCAGTTCTTC.

This chain connects TRBV7-8 to TRBJ2-3, with 10 bases fitting TRBD2. CDR1 is SGHVS and CDR2 is FQNEAQ in the germline V gene. CDR3 length: 16 residues. The V and J ends lost 5 bases and 4 bases, in that order; junction bases with no gene match: 9. The DNA for the CDR3 is TGTGCCAGCAGCGCTACTAGCGGGAAATGGGCAGATACGCAGTATTTT. It specifies CASSATSGKWADTQYF.

The chain carries TRBV14 and TRBJ2-1; 10 bases match TRBD2. V was pared by 5 bases and J by 7 bases, with 5 bases of the junction left unmatched. This CDR3 comprises 14 residues. Germline CDR1 is SGHDN and CDR2 is FVKESK. Here the CDR3 reads CASSNSGRSNEQFF. For the CDR3, the DNA is TGTGCCAGCAGCAATAGCGGGAGGTCGAATGAGCAGTTCTTC.

V gene TRBV5-6 combines with J gene TRBJ1-3; TRBD1 might be the D (5 bases). Germline CDR1 is SGHDT and CDR2 is YYEEEE. The CDR3 extends over 19 amino acids. With 1 base removed from V and 3 bases from J, the gap between germline ends came to 23 bases. The CDR3 region has the DNA TGTGCCAGCAGCTTGTGGCAGGGTAATCCTCTCTTAAGTGGAAACACCATATATTTT. Translating gives CASSLWQGNPLLSGNTIYF. Based on the CDR3 plus reference TRBV5-6 and TRBJ1-3, the full variable domain is DAGVTQSPTHLIKTRGQQVTLRCSPKSGHDTVSWYQQALGQGPQFIFQYYEEEERQRGNFPDRFSGHQFPNYSSELNVNALLLGDSALYLCASSLWQGNPLLSGNTIYFGEGSWLTVV.

This chain links TRBV12-5 with TRBJ2-1, with TRBD2 identical over 12 bases. Germline V gene sequence: CDR1 LGHNT, CDR2 FRNRAP. The junction had 0 bases not matched to a gene; V was cut back by 1 base and J by 5 bases. The CDR3 loop spans 15 amino acids. CDR3 in amino acids: CASGLGLAGDNEQFF. CDR3 sequence (DNA): TGTGCTAGTGGTTTGGGACTAGCGGGAGACAATGAGCAGTTCTTC.

This rearrangement joins TRBV20-1 to TRBJ1-2; maybe TRBD1 (5 bases). The V gene's germline CDR1 is DFQATT and CDR2 SNEGSKA (reference sequence). Deletions cut 5 bases from V and 5 bases from J, with 9 bases between. The CDR3 has 11 amino acids. CDR3 bases: TGCAGTGCTGGGGGGTGGTATGGCTACACCTTC. Translation gives CSAGGWYGYTF.

This clone came up a few times. The V call is TRBV19, the J call TRBJ1-5; D is unclear. Germline CDR1 LNHDA, CDR2 SQIVND (reference sequence). CDR3 length: 15 residues. V lost 2 bases to trimming and J lost 3 bases, with 11 bases between them. The DNA of the CDR3 is TGTGCCAGTAGTATAAGACTGCTTTCCAATCAGCCCCAGCATTTT. This gives the protein CASSIRLLSNQPQHF.

A single count supports this clone. This chain uses TRBV6-5 with TRBJ1-2, with 8 positions matching TRBD1. The V gene end was trimmed by 2 bases and the J gene end by 6 bases; junction bases not matched to a gene: 11. CDR3 length: 16 amino acids. Germline CDR1 is MNHEY and CDR2 is SVGAGI. The CDR3 bases are TGTGCCAGCAGTTACCATCGAGGACAGGGAACAAATGGCTACACCTTC. This gives the protein CASSYHRGQGTNGYTF.

The V gene is TRBV2, the J gene TRBJ2-7, with a weak D call TRBD2 (6 bases). The ends were cut back, 6 bases at V and 3 bases at J, with 18 bases in the middle. From germline, CDR1 is SNHLY and CDR2 FYNNEI. This CDR3 is 15 amino acids long. In nucleotides, the CDR3 is TGTGCCAGCAGACATGGCGGGGACGACAACTACGAGCAGTACTTC. It is translated as CASRHGGDDNYEQYF.

This chain uses TRBV9 with TRBJ2-1, with TRBD2 identical over 16 bases. The V gene end was trimmed by 3 bases and the J gene end by 1 base; junction bases not matched to a gene: 7. Germline V CDR1 and CDR2: SGDLS, YYNGEE. The CDR3 has 19 residues. The CDR3 region is CASSASGTSGGASYNEQFF. The CDR3 nucleotides are TGTGCCAGCAGCGCCTCCGGGACTAGCGGGGGGGCTTCCTACAATGAGCAGTTCTTC.

Only one count was recorded for this clone. The CDR3 sequence: CASSLVSTDTQYF. Written as DNA, the CDR3 is TGTGCCAGCAGCTTGGTGTCGACAGATACGCAGTATTTT. The chain carries TRBV5-6 and TRBJ2-3; unclear D gene. Germline values: CDR1 SGHDT, CDR2 YYEEEE. The CDR3 contains 13 residues. V was clipped by 0 bases and J by 3 bases, with 5 bases between them.

The J gene is TRBJ2-1, the V gene TRBV21-1; the D call of TRBD2 is as the table states it, not checked on the DNA. TRBV21-1 is designated a pseudogene. The CDR3 has 18 amino acids. The CDR3 DNA reads as TGTGCCAGCAGCAAAGCGATGTACAGTAGCGGGAGGAGGAATGAGCAGTTCTTC. This encodes CASSKAMYSSGRRNEQFF.

CDR3 residues: CASSKQVDSNQPQHF. CDR3 DNA: TGTGCCAGCAGCAAGCAGGTCGATTCGAATCAGCCCCAGCATTTT. The rearrangement joins TRBV7-2 to TRBJ1-5; unclear D gene. Per the germline V gene, CDR1 is SGHTA and CDR2 is FQGNSA. The CDR3 loop spans 15 amino acids. Deletions cut 5 bases from V and 4 bases from J, with 15 bases between. Based on the CDR3 plus reference TRBV7-2 and TRBJ1-5, the full variable domain is GAGVSQSPSNKVTEKGKDVELRCDPISGHTALYWYRQSLGQGLEFLIYFQGNSAPDKSGLPSDRFSAERTGGSVSTLTIQRTQQEDSAVYLCASSKQVDSNQPQHFGDGTRLSIL.

This clone was seen only once. The rearrangement joins TRBV19 to TRBJ1-1; D not certain. V dropped 2 bases and J dropped 0 bases, with 7 bases sitting between them. The CDR3 covers 14 residues. Germline assignment: CDR1 LNHDA and CDR2 SQIVND (reference sequence). This CDR3 reads CASSIYGMNTEAFF. The DNA of the CDR3 is TGTGCCAGTAGTATATACGGAATGAACACTGAAGCTTTCTTT.

In this sample, this clone turned up many times. The rearrangement uses TRBV7-9 and TRBJ1-5, with 10 bases matching TRBD1. Germline V gene data show CDR1 as SEHNR and CDR2 as FQNEAQ (reference sequence). CDR3 length: 15 amino acids. Germline trimming cut 5 bases from V and 3 bases from J; bases unmatched to any gene: 4. CDR3: CASSQGTGANQPQHF. The CDR3 nucleotides are TGTGCCAGCAGCCAGGGGACAGGGGCCAATCAGCCCCAGCATTTT.

The rearrangement uses TRBV7-9 and TRBJ2-5, with D perhaps matching TRBD1 (5 bases). The V gene's germline CDR1 is SEHNR and CDR2 FQNEAQ (reference sequence). V was pared by 3 bases and J by 7 bases, with 12 bases between. The CDR3 consists of 13 residues. CDR3 sequence (DNA): TGTGCCAGCAGCTTTGGGGCCACGGGGACCCAGTACTTC. This translates into CASSFGATGTQYF.

J is TRBJ2-3 and V is TRBV28, with D tentatively TRBD2 (5 bases). V was clipped by 5 bases and J by 2 bases, with 14 bases between them. Germline loops: CDR1 MDHEN, CDR2 SYDVKM. CDR3 length: 15 amino acids. The CDR3 DNA sequence: TGTGCCAGCAGTATACTACTAGACTCCACAGATACGCAGTATTTT. It translates to CASSILLDSTDTQYF.